This T cell receptor beta chain was captured in a study of T cells in Graves' hyperthyroidism and ophthalmopathy. RNA transcripts yielded amplified TCR beta CDR3 regions. A first-round RT-PCR of the TCR CDR3 used the HTBI primer set. TCRdb reprocessed the multiplex PCR reads with MiXCR, giving one entry per CDR3 protein. The table has 450,000 to 700,000 distinct CDR3 sequences, about half seen once. Uncontrolled infection, other autoimmune disease, pregnancy and lactation each barred patients from inclusion. For the diagnoses, clinical symptoms, serum thyroxine and TRAb, thyroid ultrasound and orbital computed tomography were used. Regarding the study as a whole: The model predicted ophthalmopathy a median around six months before onset.

As regards this clonotype: Its antigen is undetermined.

Germline loops: CDR1 SGHNT, CDR2 YYREEE (reference sequence). The CDR3 length is 15 residues. V lost 0 bases, J lost 8 bases, and 14 bases lay in between. What was sequenced was peripheral blood or thyroid tissue (not recorded which). The receptor comes from an adult woman with Graves' disease, either hyperthyroidism or ophthalmopathy (not recorded which). J is TRBJ1-4 and V is TRBV5-4; possible D gene TRBD1, 6 bases. The CDR3 spells CASSLGGGRQEKLFF. The CDR3 coding sequence is TGTGCCAGCAGCTTGGGGGGGGGGCGGCAAGAAAAACTGTTTTTT. The variable domain in full, completed from reference TRBV5-4 and TRBJ1-4, reads ETGVTQSPTHLIKTRGQQVTLRCSSQSGHNTVSWYQQALGQGPQFIFQYYREEENGRGNFPPRFSGLQFPNYSSELNVNALELDDSALYLCASSLGGGRQEKLFFGSGTQLSVL.